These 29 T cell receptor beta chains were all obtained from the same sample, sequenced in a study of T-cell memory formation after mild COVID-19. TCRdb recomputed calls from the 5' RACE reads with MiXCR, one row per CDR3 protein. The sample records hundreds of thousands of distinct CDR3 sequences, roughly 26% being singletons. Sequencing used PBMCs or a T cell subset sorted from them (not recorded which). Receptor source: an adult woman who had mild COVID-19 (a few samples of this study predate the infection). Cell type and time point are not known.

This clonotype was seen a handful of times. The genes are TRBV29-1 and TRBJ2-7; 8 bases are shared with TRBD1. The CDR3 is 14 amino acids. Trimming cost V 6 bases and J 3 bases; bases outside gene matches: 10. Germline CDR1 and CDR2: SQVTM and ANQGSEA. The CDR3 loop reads CSVEGQATHYEQYF. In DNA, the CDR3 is TGCAGCGTGGAGGGACAGGCTACCCACTACGAGCAGTACTTC.

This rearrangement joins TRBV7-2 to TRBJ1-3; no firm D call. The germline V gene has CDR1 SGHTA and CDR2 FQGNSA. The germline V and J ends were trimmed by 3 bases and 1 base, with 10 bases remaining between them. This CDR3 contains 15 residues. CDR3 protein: CASSLVARSGNTIYF. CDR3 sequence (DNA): TGTGCCAGCAGCTTGGTCGCCAGATCTGGAAACACCATATATTTT. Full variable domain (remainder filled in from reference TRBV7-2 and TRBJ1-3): GAGVSQSPSNKVTEKGKDVELRCDPISGHTALYWYRQSLGQGLEFLIYFQGNSAPDKSGLPSDRFSAERTGGSVSTLTIQRTQQEDSAVYLCASSLVARSGNTIYFGEGSWLTVV.

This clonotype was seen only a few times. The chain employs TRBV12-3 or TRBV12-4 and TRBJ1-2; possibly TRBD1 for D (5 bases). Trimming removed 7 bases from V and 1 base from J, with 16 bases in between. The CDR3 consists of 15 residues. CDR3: CASTYWGSFNYGYTF. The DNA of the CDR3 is TGTGCCAGCACGTACTGGGGCAGCTTTAACTATGGCTACACCTTC.

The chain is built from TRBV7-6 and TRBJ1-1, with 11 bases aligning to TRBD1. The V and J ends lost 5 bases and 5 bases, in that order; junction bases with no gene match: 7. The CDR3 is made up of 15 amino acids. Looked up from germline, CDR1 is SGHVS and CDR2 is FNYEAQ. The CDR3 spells CASSPRTGGGTEAFF. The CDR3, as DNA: TGTGCCAGCAGCCCTAGGACAGGGGGCGGTACTGAAGCTTTCTTT.

The CDR3 DNA reads as TGTGCCACCCAGCGGGACGCCTTGGCGAATGAGCAGTTCTTC. It specifies CATQRDALANEQFF. V is TRBV24-1 and J is TRBJ2-1; 7 bases are a match to TRBD2. The J segment lost 7 bases and the V segment lost 9 bases, leaving 11 bases of the junction unmatched. CDR1 is KGHDR and CDR2 is SFDVKD in the germline V gene. This CDR3 has 14 amino acids.

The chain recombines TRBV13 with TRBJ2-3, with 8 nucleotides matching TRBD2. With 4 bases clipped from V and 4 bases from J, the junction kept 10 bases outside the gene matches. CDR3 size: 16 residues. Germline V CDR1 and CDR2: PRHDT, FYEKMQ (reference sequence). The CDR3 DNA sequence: TGTGCCAGCAGCTCCTCGGGAGGGGGACTACCAGATACGCAGTATTTT. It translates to CASSSSGGGLPDTQYF.

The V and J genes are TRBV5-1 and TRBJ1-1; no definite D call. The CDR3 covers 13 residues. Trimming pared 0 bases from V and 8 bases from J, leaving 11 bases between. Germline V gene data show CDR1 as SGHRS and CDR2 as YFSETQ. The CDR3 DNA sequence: TGCGCCAGCAGCTTGGGTTTAACAATGGAAGCTTTCTTT. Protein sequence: CASSLGLTMEAFF.

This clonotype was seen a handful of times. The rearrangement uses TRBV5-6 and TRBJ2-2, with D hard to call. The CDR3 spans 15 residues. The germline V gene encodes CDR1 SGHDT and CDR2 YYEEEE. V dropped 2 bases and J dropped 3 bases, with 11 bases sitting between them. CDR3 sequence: CASSFLTSDTGELFF. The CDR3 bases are TGTGCCAGCAGCTTTCTTACCAGCGACACCGGGGAGCTGTTTTTT.

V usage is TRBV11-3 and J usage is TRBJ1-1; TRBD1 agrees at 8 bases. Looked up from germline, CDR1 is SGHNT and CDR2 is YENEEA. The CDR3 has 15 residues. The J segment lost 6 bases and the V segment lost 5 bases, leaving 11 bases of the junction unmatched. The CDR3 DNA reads TGTGCCAGCAGCCCCCTAGGACAGGGTAAGGCTGAAGCTTTCTTT. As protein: CASSPLGQGKAEAFF.

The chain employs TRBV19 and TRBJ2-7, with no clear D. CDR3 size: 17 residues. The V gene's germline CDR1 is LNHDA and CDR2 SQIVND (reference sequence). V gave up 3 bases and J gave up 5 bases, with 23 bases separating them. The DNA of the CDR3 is TGTGCCAGTAGTATCGTTCCTGGGCCCTACTGGTCCAACGAGCAGTACTTC. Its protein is CASSIVPGPYWSNEQYF.

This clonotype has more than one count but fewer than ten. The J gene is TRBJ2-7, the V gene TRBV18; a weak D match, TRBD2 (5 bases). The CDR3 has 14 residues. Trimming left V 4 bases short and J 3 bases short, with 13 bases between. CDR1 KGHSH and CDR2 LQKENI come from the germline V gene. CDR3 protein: CASSLGLTNYEQYF. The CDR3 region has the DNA TGTGCCAGCTCACTCGGACTGACCAACTACGAGCAGTACTTC.

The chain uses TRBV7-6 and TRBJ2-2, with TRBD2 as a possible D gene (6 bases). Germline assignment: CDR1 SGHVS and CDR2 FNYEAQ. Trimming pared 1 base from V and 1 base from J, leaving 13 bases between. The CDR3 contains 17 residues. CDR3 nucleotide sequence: TGTGCCAGCAGCTTAGTCCGGTGGGGGGTGAACACCGGGGAGCTGTTTTTT. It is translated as CASSLVRWGVNTGELFF.

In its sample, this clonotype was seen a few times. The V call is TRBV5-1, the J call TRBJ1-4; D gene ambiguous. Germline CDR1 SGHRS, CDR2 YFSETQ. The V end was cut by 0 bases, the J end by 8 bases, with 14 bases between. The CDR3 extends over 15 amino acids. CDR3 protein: CASSLVTASGEKLFF. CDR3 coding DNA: TGCGCCAGCAGCTTGGTTACAGCTAGTGGGGAAAAACTGTTTTTT.

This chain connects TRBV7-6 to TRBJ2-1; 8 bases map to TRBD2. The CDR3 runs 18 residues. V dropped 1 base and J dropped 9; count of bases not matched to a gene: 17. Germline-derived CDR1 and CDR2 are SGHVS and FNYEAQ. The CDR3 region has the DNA TGTGCCAGCAGCTTAGAGCCAAGCGGGGGCCACTTCTCTCTTGAGCAGTTCTTC. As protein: CASSLEPSGGHFSLEQFF.

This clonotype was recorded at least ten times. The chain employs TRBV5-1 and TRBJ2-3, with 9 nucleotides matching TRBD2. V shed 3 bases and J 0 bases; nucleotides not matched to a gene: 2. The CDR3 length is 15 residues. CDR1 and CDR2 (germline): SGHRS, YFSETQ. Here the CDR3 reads CASSSGLASTDTQYF. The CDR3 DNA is TGCGCCAGCAGCTCGGGACTAGCTAGCACAGATACGCAGTATTTT.

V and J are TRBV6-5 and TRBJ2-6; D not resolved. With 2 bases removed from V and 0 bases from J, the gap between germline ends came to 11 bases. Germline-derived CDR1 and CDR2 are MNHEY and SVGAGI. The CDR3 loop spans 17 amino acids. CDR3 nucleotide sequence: TGTGCCAGCAGTTACGCCTTCCGTAGCTCTGGGGCCAACGTCCTGACTTTC. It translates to CASSYAFRSSGANVLTF.

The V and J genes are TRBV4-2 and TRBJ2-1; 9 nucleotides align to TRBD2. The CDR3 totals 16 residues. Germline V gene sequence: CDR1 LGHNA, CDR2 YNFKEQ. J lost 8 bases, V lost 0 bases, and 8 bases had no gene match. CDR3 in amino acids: CASSQDGRGGPDEQFF. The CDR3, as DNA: TGTGCCAGCAGCCAAGATGGGCGGGGGGGCCCGGATGAGCAGTTCTTC.

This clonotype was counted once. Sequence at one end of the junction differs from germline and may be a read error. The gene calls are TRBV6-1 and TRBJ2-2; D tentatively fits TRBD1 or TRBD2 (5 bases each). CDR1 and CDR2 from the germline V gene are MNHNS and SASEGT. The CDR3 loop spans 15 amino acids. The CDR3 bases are TGTGCCAGCAGTCTTCTGGGGCTGAGCACCGGGGAGCTGATTTTT. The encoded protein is CASSLLGLSTGELIF.

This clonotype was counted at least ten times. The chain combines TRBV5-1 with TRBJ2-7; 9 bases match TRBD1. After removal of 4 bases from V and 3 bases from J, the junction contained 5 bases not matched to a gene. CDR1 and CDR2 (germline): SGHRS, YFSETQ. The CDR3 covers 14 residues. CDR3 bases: TGCGCCAGCAGCGGCGGGACAGGGAGCTACGAGCAGTACTTC. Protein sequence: CASSGGTGSYEQYF.

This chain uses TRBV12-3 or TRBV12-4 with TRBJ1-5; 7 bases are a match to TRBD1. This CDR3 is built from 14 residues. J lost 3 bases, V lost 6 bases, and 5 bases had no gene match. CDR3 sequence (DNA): TGTGCCAGCAGAAAAACAGGGGTCAATCAGCCCCAGCATTTT. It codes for CASRKTGVNQPQHF.

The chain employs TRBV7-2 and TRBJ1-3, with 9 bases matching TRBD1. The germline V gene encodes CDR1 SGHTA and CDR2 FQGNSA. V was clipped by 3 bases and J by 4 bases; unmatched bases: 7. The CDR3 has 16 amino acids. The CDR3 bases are TGTGCCAGCAGCTTTGCCGGGACAGGGACAGGAAACACCATATATTTT. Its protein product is CASSFAGTGTGNTIYF. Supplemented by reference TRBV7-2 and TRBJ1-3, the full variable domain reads GAGVSQSPSNKVTEKGKDVELRCDPISGHTALYWYRQSLGQGLEFLIYFQGNSAPDKSGLPSDRFSAERTGGSVSTLTIQRTQQEDSAVYLCASSFAGTGTGNTIYFGEGSWLTVV.

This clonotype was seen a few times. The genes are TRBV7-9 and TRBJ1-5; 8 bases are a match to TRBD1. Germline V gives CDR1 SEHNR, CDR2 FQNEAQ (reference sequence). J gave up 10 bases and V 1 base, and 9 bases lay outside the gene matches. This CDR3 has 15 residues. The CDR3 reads CASSLGTGNVAPQHF. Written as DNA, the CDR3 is TGTGCCAGCAGCTTAGGGACAGGGAATGTTGCCCCCCAGCATTTT. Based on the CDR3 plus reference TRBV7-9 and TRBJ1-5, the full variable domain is DTGVSQNPRHKITKRGQNVTFRCDPISEHNRLYWYRQTLGQGPEFLTYFQNEAQLEKSRLLSDRFSAERPKGSFSTLEIQRTEQGDSAMYLCASSLGTGNVAPQHFGDGTRLSIL.

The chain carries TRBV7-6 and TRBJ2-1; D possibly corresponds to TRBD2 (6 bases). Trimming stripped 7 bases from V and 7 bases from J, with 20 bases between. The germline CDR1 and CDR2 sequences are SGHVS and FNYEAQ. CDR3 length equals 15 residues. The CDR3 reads CASTLGGSGGNEQFF. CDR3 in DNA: TGTGCCAGCACCCTCGGAGGGAGTGGTGGAAATGAGCAGTTCTTC.

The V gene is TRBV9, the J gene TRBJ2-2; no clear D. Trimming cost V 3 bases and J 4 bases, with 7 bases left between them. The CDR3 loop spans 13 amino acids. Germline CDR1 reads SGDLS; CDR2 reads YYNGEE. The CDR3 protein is CASSESITGELFF. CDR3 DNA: TGTGCCAGCAGCGAGTCTATCACCGGGGAGCTGTTTTTT.

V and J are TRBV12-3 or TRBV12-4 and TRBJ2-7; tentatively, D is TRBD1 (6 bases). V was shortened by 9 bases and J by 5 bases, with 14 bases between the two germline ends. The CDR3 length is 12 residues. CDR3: CASSSGVHEQYF. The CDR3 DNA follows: TGTGCCAGTTCATCAGGGGTGCACGAGCAGTACTTC.

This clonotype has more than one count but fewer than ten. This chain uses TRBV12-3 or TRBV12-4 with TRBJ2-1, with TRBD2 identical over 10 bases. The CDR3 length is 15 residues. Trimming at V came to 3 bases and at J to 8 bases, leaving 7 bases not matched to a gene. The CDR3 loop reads CASSFSGRAGDEQFF. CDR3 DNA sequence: TGTGCCAGCAGTTTCAGCGGGAGGGCCGGGGATGAGCAGTTCTTC.

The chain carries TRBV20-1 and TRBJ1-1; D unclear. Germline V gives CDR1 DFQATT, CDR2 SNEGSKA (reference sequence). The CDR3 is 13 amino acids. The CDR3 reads CSERRVVGTEAFF. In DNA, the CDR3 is TGCAGCGAACGGAGGGTTGTTGGCACTGAAGCTTTCTTT.

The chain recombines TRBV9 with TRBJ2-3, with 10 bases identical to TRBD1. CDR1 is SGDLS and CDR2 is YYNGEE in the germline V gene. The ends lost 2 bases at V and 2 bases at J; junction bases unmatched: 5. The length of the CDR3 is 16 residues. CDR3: CASSVGTGVNTDTQYF. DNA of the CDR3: TGTGCCAGCAGCGTCGGGACAGGGGTTAACACAGATACGCAGTATTTT.

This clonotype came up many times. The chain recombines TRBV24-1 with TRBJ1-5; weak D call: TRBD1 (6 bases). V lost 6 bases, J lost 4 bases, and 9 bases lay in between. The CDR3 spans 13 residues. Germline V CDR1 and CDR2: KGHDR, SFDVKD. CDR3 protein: CATSLQGNQPQHF. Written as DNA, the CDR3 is TGTGCCACCAGTCTACAGGGAAATCAGCCCCAGCATTTT.